The rows below give T cell receptor beta chains drawn from one sample of a study of blood T cell repertoires in COVID-19. The method was immunoSEQ multiplex PCR; TCRdb's version includes in-frame clones alone and lacks a portion of them. The data contain about 190,000 clones, 75% to 85% of them singletons. The specimen sequenced was peripheral blood. These receptors were collected from a man aged 55-75 years with acute or convalescent COVID-19. Each CDR3 is given with its conserved first and last residue. The D gene is left open where the match is weak. Where a row states a size, it is once, few, many or the class of an expanded clone; other rows omit it.

J gene: TRBJ1-1
V gene: TRBV7-7
D gene: TRBD1
clone size: .
CDR3 protein: CASSRDRNTEAFF
CDR3 DNA: TGTGCCAGCAGCAGGGACAGAAACACTGAAGCTTTCTTT

J gene: TRBJ2-6
V gene: TRBV7-3
D gene: TRBD2
clone size: .
CDR3 protein: CASSFGTSVPGANVLTF
CDR3 DNA: TGTGCCAGCAGCTTCGGGACTAGCGTCCCTGGGGCCAACGTCCTGACTTTC

J gene: TRBJ2-4
V gene: TRBV7-9
D gene: TRBD2
clone size: once
CDR3 protein: CASSFIAGGPLAKNIQYF
CDR3 DNA: TGTGCCAGCAGCTTTATAGCGGGGGGGCCTCTAGCCAAAAACATTCAGTACTTC

J gene: TRBJ2-7
V gene: TRBV19
D gene: .
clone size: .
CDR3 protein: CASSIGRGIYEQYF
CDR3 DNA: TGTGCCAGTAGTATCGGACGGGGGATCTACGAGCAGTACTTC

J gene: TRBJ2-2
V gene: TRBV30
D gene: TRBD2
clone size: .
CDR3 protein: CAWTTGLAETGELFF
CDR3 DNA: TGTGCCTGGACTACGGGACTAGCAGAAACCGGGGAGCTGTTTTTT

J gene: TRBJ2-7
V gene: TRBV6-5
D gene: .
clone size: .
CDR3 protein: CASSRTASSYEQYF
CDR3 DNA: TGTGCCAGCAGTCGGACAGCCTCCTCCTACGAGCAGTACTTC

J gene: TRBJ1-3
V gene: TRBV9
D gene: .
clone size: .
CDR3 protein: CASSPLGPSSGNTIYF
CDR3 DNA: TGTGCCAGCAGCCCGCTTGGGCCCAGCTCTGGAAACACCATATATTTT

J gene: TRBJ1-1
V gene: TRBV6-5
D gene: TRBD1
clone size: .
CDR3 protein: CASSLRYRGVAEAFF
CDR3 DNA: TGTGCCAGCAGTTTAAGGTACAGGGGGGTGGCTGAAGCTTTCTTT

J gene: TRBJ2-7
V gene: TRBV13
D gene: TRBD2
clone size: .
CDR3 protein: CASSLGLRLAGGNYEQYF
CDR3 DNA: TGTGCCAGCAGCTTAGGCCTCCGACTAGCGGGGGGGAACTACGAGCAGTACTTC

J gene: TRBJ1-2
V gene: TRBV6-5
D gene: .
clone size: .
CDR3 protein: CASRITGRKYGYTF
CDR3 DNA: TGTGCCAGCAGGATCACAGGGCGCAAATATGGCTACACCTTC

J gene: TRBJ2-1
V gene: TRBV3-1/TRBV3-2
D gene: TRBD2
clone size: .
CDR3 protein: CASSVRGGHNEQFF
CDR3 DNA: TGTGCCAGCAGCGTTCGGGGGGGCCATAATGAGCAGTTCTTC

J gene: TRBJ1-1
V gene: TRBV30
D gene: TRBD1
clone size: .
CDR3 protein: CACQRPGQGAEAFF
CDR3 DNA: TGTGCCTGTCAGAGACCGGGACAGGGGGCTGAAGCTTTCTTT

J gene: TRBJ2-4
V gene: TRBV6-5
D gene: TRBD1
clone size: few
CDR3 protein: CASSPWTGIGIQYF
CDR3 DNA: TGTGCCAGCAGCCCCTGGACAGGGATCGGCATTCAGTACTTC

J gene: TRBJ1-2
V gene: TRBV6-5
D gene: .
clone size: few
CDR3 protein: CATSTQGGGSYTF
CDR3 DNA: TGTGCCACCTCCACCCAGGGCGGGGGGAGCTACACCTTC

J gene: TRBJ2-1
V gene: TRBV4-3
D gene: .
clone size: .
CDR3 protein: CASSQVSGSSYNEQFF
CDR3 DNA: TGCGCCAGCAGCCAAGTCAGCGGTAGCTCCTACAATGAGCAGTTCTTC

J gene: TRBJ1-2
V gene: TRBV7-9
D gene: .
clone size: .
CDR3 protein: CASSLIDIYGYTF
CDR3 DNA: TGTGCCAGCAGCTTGATAGATATCTATGGCTACACCTTC

J gene: TRBJ2-7
V gene: TRBV4-1
D gene: TRBD1
clone size: once
CDR3 protein: CASSQVRDRVTYEQYF
CDR3 DNA: TGCGCCAGCAGCCAGGTCCGGGACAGGGTTACCTACGAGCAGTACTTC

J gene: TRBJ1-4
V gene: TRBV6-1
D gene: TRBD1
clone size: .
CDR3 protein: CASSVLGTANNEKLFF
CDR3 DNA: TGTGCCAGCAGTGTCCTTGGGACAGCTAATAATGAAAAACTGTTTTTT

J gene: TRBJ2-6
V gene: TRBV11-3
D gene: TRBD1
clone size: .
CDR3 protein: CASSGGQDRNVLTF
CDR3 DNA: TGTGCCAGCAGCGGAGGACAGGACAGGAACGTCCTGACTTTC

J gene: TRBJ2-7
V gene: TRBV2
D gene: TRBD1
clone size: few
CDR3 protein: CASQTGSYEQYF
CDR3 DNA: TGTGCCAGCCAGACAGGGTCATACGAGCAGTACTTC

J gene: TRBJ1-6
V gene: TRBV10-3
D gene: .
clone size: few
CDR3 protein: CAIRAGGENSPLHF
CDR3 DNA: TGTGCCATCAGGGCGGGGGGGGAGAATTCACCCCTCCACTTT

J gene: TRBJ2-1
V gene: TRBV4-3
D gene: .
clone size: .
CDR3 protein: CASSQGGWGNEQFF
CDR3 DNA: TGCGCCAGCAGCCAAGGAGGGTGGGGAAATGAGCAGTTCTTC

J gene: TRBJ1-2
V gene: TRBV5-4
D gene: .
clone size: .
CDR3 protein: CASSLAEGSYNYGYTF
CDR3 DNA: TGTGCCAGCAGCTTGGCCGAGGGCAGCTATAACTATGGCTACACCTTC

J gene: TRBJ1-1
V gene: TRBV9
D gene: .
clone size: .
CDR3 protein: CASSPGGLNTEAFF
CDR3 DNA: TGTGCCAGCAGCCCCGGGGGACTGAACACTGAAGCTTTCTTT

J gene: TRBJ2-2
V gene: TRBV30
D gene: TRBD2
clone size: .
CDR3 protein: CAWSRGRVAGELFF
CDR3 DNA: TGTGCCTGGAGTCGCGGGAGGGTAGCCGGGGAGCTGTTTTTT

J gene: TRBJ1-1
V gene: TRBV3-1/TRBV3-2
D gene: .
clone size: .
CDR3 protein: CASSQQEYTEAFF
CDR3 DNA: TGTGCCAGCAGCCAACAGGAATACACTGAAGCTTTCTTT

J gene: TRBJ2-2
V gene: TRBV2
D gene: TRBD2
clone size: .
CDR3 protein: CASRASGGQITGELFF
CDR3 DNA: TGTGCCAGCAGGGCTAGCGGGGGCCAAATCACCGGGGAGCTGTTTTTT

J gene: TRBJ2-1
V gene: TRBV30
D gene: TRBD2
clone size: .
CDR3 protein: CAWRTGLAGFNEQFF
CDR3 DNA: TGTGCCTGGAGGACGGGACTAGCGGGATTTAATGAGCAGTTCTTC

J gene: TRBJ1-4
V gene: TRBV9
D gene: TRBD1
clone size: .
CDR3 protein: CASSSGTGEEKLFF
CDR3 DNA: TGTGCCAGCAGCTCCGGGACAGGGGAAGAAAAACTGTTTTTT

J gene: TRBJ2-5
V gene: TRBV2
D gene: .
clone size: .
CDR3 protein: CASSVESRELQTQYF
CDR3 DNA: TGTGCCAGCAGTGTTGAGTCCCGGGAGTTACAGACCCAGTACTTC

J gene: TRBJ1-4
V gene: TRBV4-2
D gene: .
clone size: few
CDR3 protein: CAGKPRGSVREKLFF
CDR3 DNA: TGTGCCGGCAAACCGCGAGGGAGCGTGCGTGAAAAACTGTTTTTT

J gene: TRBJ2-7
V gene: TRBV2
D gene: TRBD2
clone size: .
CDR3 protein: CARSGTSGRDEQYF
CDR3 DNA: TGTGCCAGATCCGGGACTAGCGGGAGGGACGAGCAGTACTTC

J gene: TRBJ2-1
V gene: TRBV7-3
D gene: TRBD2
clone size: .
CDR3 protein: CASSLDSGTSGRWGRDEQFF
CDR3 DNA: TGTGCCAGCAGCTTAGATTCCGGGACTAGCGGGAGATGGGGTAGGGATGAGCAGTTCTTC

J gene: TRBJ1-2
V gene: TRBV4-1
D gene: TRBD1
clone size: .
CDR3 protein: CASSQPGQGAVKDTF
CDR3 DNA: TGCGCCAGCAGCCAGCCGGGACAGGGGGCTGTTAAGGACACCTTC

J gene: TRBJ1-5
V gene: TRBV21-1
D gene: .
clone size: .
CDR3 protein: CASSKGLLLPLKTGLFGQPQHF
CDR3 DNA: TGTGCCAGCAGCAAAGGACTCTTACTCCCTTTGAAAACAGGGCTCTTTGGACAGCCCCAGCATTTT

J gene: TRBJ2-1
V gene: TRBV19
D gene: .
clone size: .
CDR3 protein: CASSLLQGYEQFF
CDR3 DNA: TGTGCCAGTAGTCTACTACAGGGCTATGAGCAGTTCTTC

J gene: TRBJ1-6
V gene: TRBV7-2
D gene: .
clone size: few
CDR3 protein: CASSPGQGNNSPLHF
CDR3 DNA: TGTGCCAGCAGCCCCGGGCAGGGAAATAATTCACCCCTCCACTTT

J gene: TRBJ1-2
V gene: TRBV5-1
D gene: TRBD1
clone size: .
CDR3 protein: CASTLTGGFEGYTF
CDR3 DNA: TGCGCCAGCACCCTGACAGGGGGCTTCGAAGGCTACACCTTC

J gene: TRBJ2-2
V gene: TRBV7-3
D gene: .
clone size: few
CDR3 protein: CASKQGTGELFF
CDR3 DNA: TGTGCCAGCAAACAGGGAACCGGGGAGCTGTTTTTT

J gene: TRBJ2-3
V gene: TRBV2
D gene: TRBD2
clone size: .
CDR3 protein: CASRRLAGWDTQYF
CDR3 DNA: TGTGCCAGCAGACGACTAGCGGGGTGGGATACGCAGTATTTT

J gene: TRBJ2-7
V gene: TRBV5-1
D gene: TRBD2
clone size: few
CDR3 protein: CASSVAGGTYEQYF
CDR3 DNA: TGCGCCAGCTCCGTAGCGGGAGGAACCTACGAGCAGTACTTC

J gene: TRBJ2-5
V gene: TRBV7-3
D gene: TRBD2
clone size: .
CDR3 protein: CASSFGTSVSETQYF
CDR3 DNA: TGTGCCAGCAGCTTCGGGACTAGCGTTTCGGAGACCCAGTACTTC

J gene: TRBJ2-3
V gene: TRBV7-3
D gene: TRBD2
clone size: .
CDR3 protein: CASSQTGGAQYF
CDR3 DNA: TGTGCCAGCAGCCAAACGGGGGGTGCGCAGTATTTT

J gene: TRBJ1-1
V gene: TRBV18
D gene: .
clone size: .
CDR3 protein: CASSPGQSNTEAFF
CDR3 DNA: TGTGCCAGCTCACCGGGACAAAGTAACACTGAAGCTTTCTTT

J gene: TRBJ2-5
V gene: TRBV6-5
D gene: .
clone size: .
CDR3 protein: CASSYIQGGETQYF
CDR3 DNA: TGTGCCAGCAGTTACATACAGGGAGGGGAGACCCAGTACTTC

J gene: TRBJ1-4
V gene: TRBV5-1
D gene: TRBD1
clone size: .
CDR3 protein: CASSLKGAGDEKLFF
CDR3 DNA: TGCGCCAGCAGCTTGAAGGGGGCAGGGGATGAAAAACTGTTTTTT

J gene: TRBJ1-3
V gene: TRBV19
D gene: .
clone size: .
CDR3 protein: CASSHRGAGNTIYF
CDR3 DNA: TGTGCCAGTAGTCACCGGGGGGCTGGAAACACCATATATTTT

J gene: TRBJ1-5
V gene: TRBV5-1
D gene: .
clone size: .
CDR3 protein: CASSLSGGNQPQHF
CDR3 DNA: TGCGCCAGCAGCTTATCAGGGGGCAATCAGCCCCAGCATTTT

J gene: TRBJ1-4
V gene: TRBV3-1/TRBV3-2
D gene: TRBD1
clone size: few
CDR3 protein: CASSPLTGDKLFF
CDR3 DNA: TGTGCCAGCAGCCCCCTGACAGGGGATAAACTGTTTTTT

J gene: TRBJ2-1
V gene: TRBV11-2
D gene: .
clone size: .
CDR3 protein: CASSSVGYSSNEQFF
CDR3 DNA: TGTGCCAGCAGCTCAGTCGGGTATAGTTCCAATGAGCAGTTCTTC